These 20 T cell receptor beta chains share one sample of origin, sequenced in a study of shared clonotypes between healthy human individuals. The protocol was immunoSEQ multiplex PCR, while the TCRdb copy is restricted to in-frame clones and leaves out a portion. The sample consists of about 2 million clones, about 95% of them appearing once. Terminally differentiated effector memory CD45RA+ cells were excluded from the naive CD8 cells, which were CD45RO-negative and positively selected for CCR7. Specimen: naive CD8+ T cells sorted from blood. All receptors derive from a man in his late teens or twenties in good health.

This chain connects TRBV15 to TRBJ2-5; TRBD1 matches 7 bases. Per germline, CDR1 LNHNV and CDR2 YYDKDF (reference sequence). Losses at the gene ends were 4 bases for V and 1 base for J; bases not matched to a gene: 6. This CDR3 region has 15 residues. CDR3 sequence: CATSTTDRVQETQYF. The CDR3 nucleotides read TGTGCCACCAGCACCACTGACAGGGTCCAAGAGACCCAGTACTTC.

Written as DNA, the CDR3 is TGTGCCAGCCTCGTATTCAGGGACCCTAACTATGGCTACACCTTC. Amino acids: CASLVFRDPNYGYTF. V is TRBV6-1 and J is TRBJ1-2, with D maybe TRBD1 (5 bases). The CDR3 length is 15 residues. Trimming left V 8 bases short and J 0 bases short, with 16 bases between. Germline V CDR1 and CDR2: MNHNS, SASEGT.

This sequence joins TRBV9 and TRBJ2-7; perhaps TRBD2 as D (6 bases). CDR3 length: 15 residues. In germline, CDR1 is SGDLS, CDR2 YYNGEE. Trimming took off 4 bases at V and 3 bases at J, with 17 bases between the two ends. CDR3 protein: CASSPLEGGNYEQYF. In DNA, the CDR3 is TGTGCCAGCAGCCCACTTGAGGGCGGGAACTACGAGCAGTACTTC.

The chain uses TRBV19 and TRBJ2-7; D uncertain. CDR1 is LNHDA, CDR2 SQIVND, per germline (reference sequence). CDR3 length: 11 amino acids. V dropped 10 bases and J dropped 3 bases, with 10 bases sitting between them. This chain's CDR3 is CATSYRYEQYF. For the CDR3, the DNA is TGTGCCACCTCATACCGCTACGAGCAGTACTTC.

J is TRBJ2-3 and V is TRBV19; 10 nucleotides agree with TRBD2. The CDR3 has 16 amino acids. Germline trimming cut 4 bases from V and 2 bases from J; bases unmatched to any gene: 6. Germline CDR1 reads LNHDA; CDR2 reads SQIVND (reference sequence). The CDR3 nucleotides are TGTGCCAGTAGTAACGGACTAGCGGCGAACACAGATACGCAGTATTTT. The encoded protein is CASSNGLAANTDTQYF.

The gene calls are TRBV30 and TRBJ1-1, with 9 bases aligning to TRBD1. The CDR3 is made up of 13 amino acids. Germline-derived CDR1 and CDR2 are GTSNPN and SVGIG (reference sequence). V was clipped by 1 base and J by 7 bases; unmatched bases: 4. In DNA, the CDR3 is TGTGCCTGGAGTGCCGACAGGGGGGATGAAGCTTTCTTT. As protein: CAWSADRGDEAFF.

The V call is TRBV7-9, the J call TRBJ2-7; 8 nucleotides line up with TRBD2. Losses at the gene ends were 2 bases for V and 7 bases for J; bases not matched to a gene: 4. This CDR3 is 13 amino acids long. Germline V gene sequence: CDR1 SEHNR, CDR2 FQNEAQ (reference sequence). The CDR3 loop is CASSLSGSGEQYF. CDR3 sequence (DNA): TGTGCCAGCAGCTTAAGCGGGAGTGGTGAGCAGTACTTC.

The sample holds one count of this clone. The rearrangement links TRBV6-1 to TRBJ2-1; 8 bases agree with TRBD1. Germline values: CDR1 MNHNS, CDR2 SASEGT. J was trimmed by 8 bases and V by 3 bases; bases with no gene match: 6. This CDR3 spans 14 amino acids. The CDR3 sequence: CASSEETGADEQFF. CDR3 DNA sequence: TGTGCCAGCAGTGAGGAGACAGGGGCCGATGAGCAGTTCTTC.

This sequence joins TRBV9 and TRBJ2-1, with 9 bases fitting TRBD2. This CDR3 spans 14 amino acids. Germline V gene data show CDR1 as SGDLS and CDR2 as YYNGEE. V gave up 2 bases and J gave up 7 bases; unmatched junction bases: 4. CDR3 nucleotides: TGTGCCAGCAGCGTGAGCGGGGGGTGGAATGAGCAGTTCTTC. Its translation is CASSVSGGWNEQFF.

In this sample, this clone turned up a few times. The sample contains more than one DNA sequence encoding this CDR3. V is TRBV19 and J is TRBJ1-1; no definite D call. Germline V gene lookup returns CDR1 LNHDA and CDR2 SQIVND (reference sequence). With 3 bases removed from V and 0 bases from J, the gap between germline ends came to 5 bases. The CDR3 has 13 residues. The CDR3 nucleotides read TGTGCCAGTAGTATCCAGGTGAACACTGAAGCTTTCTTT. Its protein is CASSIQVNTEAFF.

This clone was seen a single time. The V gene is TRBV9, the J gene TRBJ2-2; 7 nucleotides agree with TRBD2. CDR3 length: 16 residues. The V and J ends lost 4 bases and 2 bases, in that order; junction bases with no gene match: 8. Germline lookup yields CDR1 SGDLS and CDR2 YYNGEE. CDR3 coding DNA: TGTGCCAGCAGCCCGCAAGCGGGAATCAACACCGGGGAGCTGTTTTTT. This gives the protein CASSPQAGINTGELFF.

The chain joins TRBV4-2 to TRBJ2-1, with a possible D match to TRBD1 (6 bases). The germline V and J ends were trimmed by 2 bases and 2 bases, with 7 bases remaining between them. Germline-derived CDR1 and CDR2 are LGHNA and YNFKEQ. CDR3 length equals 14 residues. The DNA of the CDR3 is TGTGCCAGCAGCCAAACAGGGACCTACAATGAGCAGTTCTTC. Encoded protein: CASSQTGTYNEQFF.

The rearrangement joins TRBV19 to TRBJ2-7, with 12 bases matching TRBD1. CDR3 size: 14 residues. CDR1 LNHDA and CDR2 SQIVND come from the germline V gene (reference sequence). V lost 5 bases, J lost 3 bases, and 2 bases stayed unmatched. CDR3 DNA: TGTGCCAGTAGTGGGACAGGGGGCTACTACGAGCAGTACTTC. Protein sequence: CASSGTGGYYEQYF.

The chain employs TRBV4-1 and TRBJ2-2, with D perhaps matching TRBD2 (6 bases). Trimming took 0 bases from V and 4 from J, leaving 12 bases between them. Germline-derived CDR1 and CDR2 are MGHRA and YSYEKL. CDR3 length equals 16 residues. The CDR3 protein is CASSQDRDSFTGELFF. The CDR3 DNA follows: TGCGCCAGCAGCCAAGATAGGGACTCCTTCACCGGGGAGCTGTTTTTT.

The chain joins TRBV7-9 to TRBJ1-2; 7 bases align to TRBD1. Unmatched junction bases numbered 11, after V lost 2 bases and J lost 5 bases. The germline gives CDR1 SEHNR, CDR2 FQNEAQ (reference sequence). The CDR3 extends over 16 amino acids. DNA for the CDR3: TGTGCCAGCAGCTTAAGCACCACCCCAGGGGGGTATGGCTACACCTTC. Protein sequence: CASSLSTTPGGYGYTF.

The chain is built from TRBV9 and TRBJ2-5; 11 bases agree with TRBD1. Trimming cost V 3 bases and J 5 bases; bases outside gene matches: 6. The CDR3 loop spans 15 amino acids. Germline CDR1 reads SGDLS; CDR2 reads YYNGEE. The CDR3 sequence is CASSDGQGATETQYF. The CDR3 nucleotides are TGTGCCAGCAGCGACGGACAGGGGGCAACGGAGACCCAGTACTTC.

This sequence joins TRBV4-1 and TRBJ1-1; maybe TRBD1 (5 bases). With 0 bases removed from V and 5 bases from J, the gap between germline ends came to 19 bases. In germline, CDR1 is MGHRA, CDR2 YSYEKL. The CDR3 has 17 amino acids. CDR3 nucleotides: TGCGCCAGCAGCCAAGACCTCCTGGACGGGACGCTAACTGAAGCTTTCTTT. Protein: CASSQDLLDGTLTEAFF.

The rearrangement joins TRBV6-5 to TRBJ2-1; a weak D match, TRBD1 (5 bases). The CDR3 consists of 15 residues. Trimming pared 2 bases from V and 2 bases from J, leaving 10 bases between. Per the germline V gene, CDR1 is MNHEY and CDR2 is SVGAGI. The CDR3: CASSYRQFAYNEQFF. The CDR3 nucleotides are TGTGCCAGCAGTTACAGACAGTTTGCCTACAATGAGCAGTTCTTC.

V gene TRBV5-4 combines with J gene TRBJ1-1; D is possibly TRBD1 (5 bases). Trimming took 2 bases from V and 5 from J, leaving 10 bases between them. The germline V gene has CDR1 SGHNT and CDR2 YYREEE (reference sequence). The CDR3 runs 13 residues. CDR3 protein: CASSFPGGTEAFF. CDR3 bases: TGTGCCAGCAGCTTTCCCGGGGGGACTGAAGCTTTCTTT.

The gene calls are TRBV7-8 and TRBJ2-3; D call uncertain. The CDR3 spans 14 residues. Germline V gene sequence: CDR1 SGHVS, CDR2 FQNEAQ. Trimming left V 0 bases short and J 2 bases short, with 6 bases between. CDR3 in DNA: TGTGCCAGCAGCTTAGCAGTCCTCACAGATACGCAGTATTTT. Its protein is CASSLAVLTDTQYF.